The clone carrying this TCR beta chain was seen more than once but under ten times. Antigen unknown. The CDR3 is 12 residues long. Germline V gene lookup returns CDR1 DFQATT and CDR2 SNEGSKA (reference sequence). V shed 6 bases and J shed 7 bases, with 13 bases lying between them. These data originate in a study of blood T cells in healthy people across ages. Overall study findings and caveats: It was found that TCR beta diversity correlated strongly with the percentage of naive T cells.

PCR was performed a second time for roughly 7 to 12 cycles using a sample-barcoded 5' primer and a J-beta primer mix. TCRdb reprocessed the 5' RACE reads via MiXCR and lists one record per CDR3 protein. The data contain about 1,500,000 distinct CDR3 sequences, 28% of them singletons. Sequencing used blood. The sequence came from a woman in her thirties in good health. The J gene is TRBJ2-1, the V gene TRBV20-1, with D possibly TRBD2 on 5 matching bases. The chain's CDR3 is CSAGNWENEQFF. CDR3 coding DNA: TGCAGTGCCGGGAACTGGGAAAATGAGCAGTTCTTC.